Each of the 19 T cell receptor beta chains below was sequenced from the same sample in a study of molecular identifiers for immune sequencing clone quantification. One entry per CDR3 protein results from TCRdb running MiXCR on the PCR reads. In the table there are about 640,000 distinct CDR3 sequences, around 20% of which are singletons. Material for sequencing was naive CD8+ T cells from blood, with Jurkat cell RNA spiked in. The subset was: FACS-sorted CD8+CD4-CCR7+CD45RA+ naive T cells. The origin of the receptors is a human donor in good health. Some libraries in this study had Jurkat cell RNA spiked in.

In DNA, the CDR3 is TGTGCCAGTAGCGACACACCGGGACAGGGGCCCGAGGTCTACTTC. Translated, it gives CASSDTPGQGPEVYF. The gene calls are TRBV19 and TRBJ2-5; 10 bases match TRBD1. The CDR3 totals 15 residues. Germline assignment: CDR1 LNHDA and CDR2 SQIVND (reference sequence). The V segment lost 6 bases and the J segment 14 bases; nucleotides outside the gene matches: 18.

This clonotype was observed many times. J is TRBJ1-5 and V is TRBV27; D is unresolved. V was pared by 2 bases and J by 2 bases, with 4 bases between. Germline CDR1 MNHEY, CDR2 SMNVEV (reference sequence). The CDR3 spans 13 residues. CDR3 residues: CASSLLGNQPQHF. The CDR3 DNA reads TGTGCCAGCAGTTTACTGGGCAATCAGCCCCAGCATTTT.

This clonotype was recorded at least ten times. The chain links TRBV20-1 to TRBJ1-1; D possibly corresponds to TRBD1 (6 bases). V gave up 6 bases and J gave up 2 bases, with 13 bases separating them. The CDR3 covers 13 residues. Looked up from germline, CDR1 is DFQATT and CDR2 is SNEGSKA (reference sequence). CDR3 sequence (DNA): TGCAGTGCCCGGACAGATCTTAACACTGAAGCTTTCTTT. As protein: CSARTDLNTEAFF.

V and J are TRBV12-3 or TRBV12-4 and TRBJ2-1; D tentatively fits TRBD1 or TRBD2 (5 bases each). Trimming removed 5 bases from V and 5 bases from J, with 19 bases in between. The CDR3 consists of 16 residues. The CDR3, as DNA: TGTGCCAGCAGTGATACCGGGGCAGGGAGCGACAATGAGCAGTTCTTC. This codes for CASSDTGAGSDNEQFF.

The genes are TRBV6-6 and TRBJ1-2, with D maybe TRBD1 (5 bases). The V gene's germline CDR1 is MNHNY and CDR2 SVGAGI (reference sequence). There are 13 residues in the CDR3. Trimming shortened V by 5 bases and J by 6 bases, and 13 bases separated the two germline ends. The CDR3 spells CASSLQGWDGYTF. In DNA form, the CDR3 reads TGTGCCAGCAGTCTTCAGGGATGGGATGGCTACACCTTC.

This clonotype appeared many times. The rearrangement uses TRBV28 and TRBJ2-7, with TRBD2 matching 10 bases. The CDR3 length is 15 residues. Trimming removed 6 bases from V and 2 bases from J; junction bases left unmatched: 7. Looked up from germline, CDR1 is MDHEN and CDR2 is SYDVKM. The CDR3 DNA sequence: TGTGCCAGCAGCACTCTAGCGGGAGCCCCCTACGAGCAGTACTTC. Its translation: CASSTLAGAPYEQYF. Combining the CDR3 with reference TRBV28 and TRBJ2-7 gives the whole variable domain DVKVTQSSRYLVKRTGEKVFLECVQDMDHENMFWYRQDPGLGLRLIYFSYDVKMKEKGDIPEGYSVSREKKERFSLILESASTNQTSMYLCASSTLAGAPYEQYFGPGTRLTVT.

This clonotype was seen at least ten times. This chain joins TRBV7-9 and TRBJ2-7; TRBD1 aligns across 12 bases. The CDR3 is 15 amino acids. The germline V gene has CDR1 SEHNR and CDR2 FQNEAQ (reference sequence). With 5 bases clipped from V and 4 bases from J, the junction kept 6 bases outside the gene matches. DNA of the CDR3: TGTGCCAGCAGCCCTTGGGACAGGGGGCTGTACGAGCAGTACTTC. It translates to CASSPWDRGLYEQYF.

This clonotype was seen a few times. One base away lies a much larger clone, so this may be a sequencing read error. The chain joins TRBV7-2 to TRBJ2-1; 12 nucleotides line up with TRBD2. V shed 8 bases, J shed 7 bases, and the junction held 12 bases outside the gene matches. Germline V gives CDR1 SGHTA, CDR2 FQGNSA. The CDR3 length is 16 residues. CDR3 nucleotides: TGTGCCAGCGGGCCACCTAGCGGGGGGGCCGATAATGAGCAGTTCTTC. It specifies CASGPPSGGADNEQFF.

Of note for this clonotype: Being one base from a much bigger clone, this may be a read error. V is TRBV7-9 and J is TRBJ1-3; no clear D. Between the trimmed V and J ends, which lost 2 bases and 2 bases, there was a span of 10 bases. From germline, CDR1 is SEHNR and CDR2 FQNEAQ (reference sequence). The CDR3 has 15 amino acids. The CDR3 nucleotides read TGTGCCAGCAGCTTACTCTACTACACTGGAAACACCATATATTTT. It codes for CASSLLYYTGNTIYF. Full variable domain (missing parts from reference TRBV7-9 and TRBJ1-3): DTGVSQNPRHKITKRGQNVTFRCDPISEHNRLYWYRQTLGQGPEFLTYFQNEAQLEKSRLLSDRFSAERPKGSFSTLEIQRTEQGDSAMYLCASSLLYYTGNTIYFGEGSWLTVV.

The V gene is TRBV12-3 or TRBV12-4, the J gene TRBJ2-1; D remains ambiguous. Trimming shortened V by 5 bases and J by 7 bases, and 18 bases separated the two germline ends. The CDR3 length is 15 residues. The CDR3 reads CASSINPGGYNEQFF. DNA for the CDR3: TGTGCCAGCAGTATTAACCCGGGTGGGTATAATGAGCAGTTCTTC.

In the case of this clonotype: It may be a read error: a sequence one base away is much more abundant. This chain connects TRBV28 to TRBJ2-7, with 9 nucleotides matching TRBD1. Germline CDR1 reads MDHEN; CDR2 reads SYDVKM. The V gene end was trimmed by 5 bases and the J gene end by 5 bases; junction bases not matched to a gene: 10. CDR3 length: 15 amino acids. This CDR3 is CASSPSGTGTDEQYF. CDR3 bases: TGTGCCAGCAGTCCCTCCGGGACAGGGACCGACGAGCAGTACTTC.

With regard to this clonotype: A read error may explain this, as a much larger clone is one base away. CDR3 residues: CASKIPGVDETQYF. Here the CDR3 DNA reads TGTGCCAGCAAAATTCCGGGGGTTGATGAGACCCAGTACTTC. The chain is built from TRBV12-3 or TRBV12-4 and TRBJ2-5, with D possibly matching TRBD2 (6 bases). The germline V and J ends were trimmed by 7 bases and 5 bases, with 17 bases remaining between them. The CDR3 has 14 amino acids.

Points on this clonotype: This may be a read error: a much more frequent sequence differs by one nucleotide. The chain combines TRBV4-3 with TRBJ2-1; 9 bases line up with TRBD1. The CDR3 is 15 residues long. CDR1 is LGHNA and CDR2 is YSLEER in the germline V gene. After removal of 1 base from V and 6 bases from J, the junction contained 4 bases not matched to a gene. CDR3 sequence: CASSQGTGASNEQFF. Here the CDR3 DNA reads TGCGCCAGCAGCCAAGGGACAGGGGCTAGCAATGAGCAGTTCTTC.

Ten or more counts support this clonotype. V and J are TRBV4-3 and TRBJ1-6, with D hard to call. Trimming left V 0 bases short and J 10 bases short, with 16 bases between. Germline CDR1 reads LGHNA; CDR2 reads YSLEER. CDR3 length: 16 residues. The CDR3 loop reads CASSQDASSNGSPLHF. The CDR3 region has the DNA TGCGCCAGCAGCCAAGATGCCTCTTCGAACGGATCACCCCTCCACTTT.

This clonotype was found many times. The chain uses TRBV6-2 or TRBV6-3 and TRBJ2-3; the match to TRBD1 covers 7 bases. The CDR3 consists of 15 residues. Germline lookup yields CDR1 MNHEY and CDR2 SVGEGT. The junction had 2 bases not matched to a gene; V was cut back by 0 bases and J by 2 bases. DNA of the CDR3: TGTGCCAGCAGTTACTCGGGACAGCCCACAGATACGCAGTATTTT. Protein product: CASSYSGQPTDTQYF.

This clonotype was found many times. The rearrangement joins TRBV11-2 to TRBJ1-5; possible D gene TRBD1, 6 bases. The CDR3 covers 15 residues. CDR1 is SGHAT, CDR2 FQNNGV, per germline. V lost 1 base and J lost 3, with 10 bases in between. The CDR3 region has the DNA TGTGCCAGCAGCTTAGGTCAGGGGAACAATCAGCCCCAGCATTTT. Translating it yields CASSLGQGNNQPQHF.

Turning to this clonotype: A much larger clone sits a single nucleotide away, making a read error possible. CDR3: CASSRRGNYEQYF. CDR3 nucleotide sequence: TGCGCCAGCAGTCGACGGGGCAACTACGAGCAGTACTTC. The V and J genes are TRBV23-1 and TRBJ2-7; D is tentatively TRBD1 or TRBD2 (5 bases each). TRBV23-1 is an ORF, and what it does is uncertain. This CDR3 has 13 amino acids. With 4 bases removed from V and 3 bases from J, the gap between germline ends came to 10 bases.

In this sample, this clonotype turned up many times. The V call is TRBV4-3, the J call TRBJ2-1; 8 positions match TRBD2. This CDR3 has 18 amino acids. With V trimmed by 0 bases and J by 3 bases, 10 bases remained unmatched. Germline CDR1 is LGHNA and CDR2 is YSLEER. CDR3 sequence (DNA): TGCGCCAGCAGCCAAGATCCCCCGGGACTAGTAGTCTACAATGAGCAGTTCTTC. Translating it yields CASSQDPPGLVVYNEQFF.

This clonotype was seen a few times. This chain links TRBV6-5 with TRBJ2-2, with D uncertain. Germline V gene sequence: CDR1 MNHEY, CDR2 SVGAGI. This CDR3 comprises 14 residues. V was shortened by 2 bases and J by 6 bases, with 10 bases between the two germline ends. CDR3 nucleotide sequence: TGTGCCAGCAGTTACGCTTCGGGTCCCGGGGAGCTGTTTTTT. It is translated as CASSYASGPGELFF.